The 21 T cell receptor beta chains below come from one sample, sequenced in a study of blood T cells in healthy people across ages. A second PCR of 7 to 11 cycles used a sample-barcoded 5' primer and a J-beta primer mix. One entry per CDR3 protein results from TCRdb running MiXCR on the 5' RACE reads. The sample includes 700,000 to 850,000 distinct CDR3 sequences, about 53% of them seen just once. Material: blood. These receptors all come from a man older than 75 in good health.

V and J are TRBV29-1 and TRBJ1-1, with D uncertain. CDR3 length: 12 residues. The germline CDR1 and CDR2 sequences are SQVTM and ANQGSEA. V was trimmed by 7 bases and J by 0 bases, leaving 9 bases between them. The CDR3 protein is CSAAGVNTEAFF. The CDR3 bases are TGCAGCGCCGCGGGAGTGAACACTGAAGCTTTCTTT.

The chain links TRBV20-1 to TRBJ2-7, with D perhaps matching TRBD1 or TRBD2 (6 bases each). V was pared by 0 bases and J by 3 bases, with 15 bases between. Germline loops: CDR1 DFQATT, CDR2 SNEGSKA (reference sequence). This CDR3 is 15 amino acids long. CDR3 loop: CSARDVRGGNYEQYF. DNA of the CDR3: TGCAGTGCTAGAGATGTTCGAGGGGGGAACTACGAGCAGTACTTC.

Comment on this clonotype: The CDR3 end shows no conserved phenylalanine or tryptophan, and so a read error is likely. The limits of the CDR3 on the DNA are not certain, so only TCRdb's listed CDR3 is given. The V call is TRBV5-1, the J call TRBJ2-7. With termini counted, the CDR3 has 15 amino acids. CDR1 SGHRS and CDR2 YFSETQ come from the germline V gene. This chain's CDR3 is CASSLEAGAHYEQHN.

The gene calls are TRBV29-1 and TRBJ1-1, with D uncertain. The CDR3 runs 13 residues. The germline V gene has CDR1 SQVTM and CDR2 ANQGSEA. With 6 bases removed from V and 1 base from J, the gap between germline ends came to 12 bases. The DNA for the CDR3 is TGCAGCGTCTGGAACGGGAGGAACACTGAAGCTTTCTTT. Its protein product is CSVWNGRNTEAFF. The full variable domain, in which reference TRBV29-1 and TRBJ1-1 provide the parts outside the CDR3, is SAVISQKPSRDICQRGTSLTIQCQVDSQVTMMFWYRQQPGQSLTLIATANQGSEATYESGFVIDKFPISRPNLTFSTLTVSNMSPEDSSIYLCSVWNGRNTEAFFGQGTRLTVV.

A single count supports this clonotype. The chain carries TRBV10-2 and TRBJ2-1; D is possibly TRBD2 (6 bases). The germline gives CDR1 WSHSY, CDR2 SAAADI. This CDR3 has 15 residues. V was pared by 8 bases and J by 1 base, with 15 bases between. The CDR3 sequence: CASRGFSHSYNEQFF. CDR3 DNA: TGCGCCAGCCGGGGGTTCAGCCATTCCTACAATGAGCAGTTCTTC.

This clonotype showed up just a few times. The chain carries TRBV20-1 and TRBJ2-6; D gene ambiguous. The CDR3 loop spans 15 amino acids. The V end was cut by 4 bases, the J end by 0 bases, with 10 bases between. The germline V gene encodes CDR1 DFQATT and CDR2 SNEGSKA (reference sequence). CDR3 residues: CSATLRSSGANVLTF. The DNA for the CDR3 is TGCAGTGCTACCCTACGAAGCTCTGGGGCCAACGTCCTGACTTTC.

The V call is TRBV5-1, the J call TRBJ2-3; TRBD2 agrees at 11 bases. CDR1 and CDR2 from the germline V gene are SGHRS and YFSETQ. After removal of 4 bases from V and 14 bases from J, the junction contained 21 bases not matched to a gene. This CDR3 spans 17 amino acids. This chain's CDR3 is CASSILAGVGSSRDAYF. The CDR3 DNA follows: TGCGCCAGCAGCATACTAGCGGGAGTTGGGTCATCGAGAGACGCGTATTTT.

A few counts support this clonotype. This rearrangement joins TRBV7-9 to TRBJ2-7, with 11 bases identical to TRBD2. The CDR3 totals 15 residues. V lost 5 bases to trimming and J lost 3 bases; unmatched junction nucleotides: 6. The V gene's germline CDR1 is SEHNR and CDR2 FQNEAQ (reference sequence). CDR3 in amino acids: CASSLGLAADYEQYF. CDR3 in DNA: TGTGCCAGCAGCCTGGGACTAGCGGCGGACTACGAGCAGTACTTC.

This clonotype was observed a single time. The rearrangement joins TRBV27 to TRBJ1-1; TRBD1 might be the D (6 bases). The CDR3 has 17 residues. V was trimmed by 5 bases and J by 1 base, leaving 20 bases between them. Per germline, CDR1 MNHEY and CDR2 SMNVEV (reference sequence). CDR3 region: CASSQYYWGGANTEAFF. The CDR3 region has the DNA TGTGCCAGCAGTCAATACTATTGGGGGGGGGCGAACACTGAAGCTTTCTTT.

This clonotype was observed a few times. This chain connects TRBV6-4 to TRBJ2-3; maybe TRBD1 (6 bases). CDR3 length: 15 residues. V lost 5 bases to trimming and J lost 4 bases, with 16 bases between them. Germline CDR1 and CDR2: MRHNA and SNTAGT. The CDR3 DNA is TGTGCCAGCAGTCACCACGCACAGGGTCCAGATACGCAGTATTTT. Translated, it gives CASSHHAQGPDTQYF.

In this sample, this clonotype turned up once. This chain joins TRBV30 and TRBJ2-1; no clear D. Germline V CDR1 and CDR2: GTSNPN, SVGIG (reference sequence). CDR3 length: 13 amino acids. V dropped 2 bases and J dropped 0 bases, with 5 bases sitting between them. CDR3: CAWSKSSYNEQFF. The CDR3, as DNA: TGTGCCTGGAGTAAGAGCTCCTACAATGAGCAGTTCTTC.

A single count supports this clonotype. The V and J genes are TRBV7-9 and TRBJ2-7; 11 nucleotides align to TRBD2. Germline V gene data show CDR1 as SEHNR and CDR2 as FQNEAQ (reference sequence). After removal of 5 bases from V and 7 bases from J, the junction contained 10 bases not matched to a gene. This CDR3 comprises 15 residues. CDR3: CASSPLAGGPLEQYF. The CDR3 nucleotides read TGTGCCAGCAGCCCTTTAGCGGGAGGGCCCCTAGAGCAGTACTTC.

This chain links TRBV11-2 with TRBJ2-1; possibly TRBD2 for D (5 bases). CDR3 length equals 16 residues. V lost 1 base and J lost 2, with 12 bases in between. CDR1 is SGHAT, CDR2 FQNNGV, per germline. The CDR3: CASSLVRGRTYNEQFF. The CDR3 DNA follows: TGTGCCAGCAGCTTAGTCCGCGGGCGCACCTACAATGAGCAGTTCTTC. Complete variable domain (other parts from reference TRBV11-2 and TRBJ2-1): EAGVAQSPRYKIIEKRQSVAFWCNPISGHATLYWYQQILGQGPKLLIQFQNNGVVDDSQLPKDRFSAERLKGVDSTLKIQPAKLEDSAVYLCASSLVRGRTYNEQFFGPGTRLTVL.

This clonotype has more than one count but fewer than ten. CDR3 residues: CASSLRPGETDTQYF. The CDR3, as DNA: TGCGCCAGCAGCCTCCGGCCTGGGGAGACAGATACGCAGTATTTT. This sequence joins TRBV5-1 and TRBJ2-3, with D possibly TRBD2 on 5 matching bases. Germline CDR1 is SGHRS and CDR2 is YFSETQ. The length of the CDR3 is 15 residues. V lost 4 bases, J lost 3 bases, and 15 bases lay in between.

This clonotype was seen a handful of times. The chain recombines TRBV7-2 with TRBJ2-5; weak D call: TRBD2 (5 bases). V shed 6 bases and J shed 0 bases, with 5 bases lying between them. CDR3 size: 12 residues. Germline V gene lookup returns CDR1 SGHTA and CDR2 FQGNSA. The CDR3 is CASRDYQETQYF. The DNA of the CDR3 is TGTGCCAGCAGGGACTACCAAGAGACCCAGTACTTC.

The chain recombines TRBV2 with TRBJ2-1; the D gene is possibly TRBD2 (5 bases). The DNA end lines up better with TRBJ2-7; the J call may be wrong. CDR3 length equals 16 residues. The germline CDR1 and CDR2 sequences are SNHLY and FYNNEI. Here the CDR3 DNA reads TGTGCCAGCAGCAGGACTTCTGGGTTCCCCTACAATGAGCAGTACTTC. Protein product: CASSRTSGFPYNEQYF.

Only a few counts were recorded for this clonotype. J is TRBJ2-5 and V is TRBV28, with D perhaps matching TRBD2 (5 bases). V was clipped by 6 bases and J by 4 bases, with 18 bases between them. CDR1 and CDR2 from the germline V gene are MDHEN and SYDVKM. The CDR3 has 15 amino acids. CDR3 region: CASRQSGADRETQYF. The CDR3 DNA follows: TGTGCCAGCAGACAGAGCGGAGCCGACCGAGAGACCCAGTACTTC. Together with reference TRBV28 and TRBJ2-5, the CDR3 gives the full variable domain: DVKVTQSSRYLVKRTGEKVFLECVQDMDHENMFWYRQDPGLGLRLIYFSYDVKMKEKGDIPEGYSVSREKKERFSLILESASTNQTSMYLCASRQSGADRETQYFGPGTRLLVL.

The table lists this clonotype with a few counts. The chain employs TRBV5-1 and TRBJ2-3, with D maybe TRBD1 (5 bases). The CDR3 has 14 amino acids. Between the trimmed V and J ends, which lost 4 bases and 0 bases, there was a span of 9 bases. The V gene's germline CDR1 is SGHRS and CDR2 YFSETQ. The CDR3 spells CASSTGASTDTQYF. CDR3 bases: TGCGCCAGCAGCACTGGGGCTAGCACAGATACGCAGTATTTT.

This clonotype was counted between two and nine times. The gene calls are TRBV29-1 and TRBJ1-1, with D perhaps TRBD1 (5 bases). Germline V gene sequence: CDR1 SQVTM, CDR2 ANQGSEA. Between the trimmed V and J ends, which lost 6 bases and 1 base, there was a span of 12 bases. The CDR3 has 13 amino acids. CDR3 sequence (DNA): TGCAGCGTGGGGGGGACGGAGAACACTGAAGCTTTCTTT. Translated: CSVGGTENTEAFF.

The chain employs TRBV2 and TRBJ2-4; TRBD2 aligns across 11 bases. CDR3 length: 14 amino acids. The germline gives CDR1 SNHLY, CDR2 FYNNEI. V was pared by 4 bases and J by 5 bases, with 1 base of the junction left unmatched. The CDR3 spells CASSAGLAENIQYF. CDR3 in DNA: TGTGCCAGCAGTGCGGGACTAGCGGAAAACATTCAGTACTTC.

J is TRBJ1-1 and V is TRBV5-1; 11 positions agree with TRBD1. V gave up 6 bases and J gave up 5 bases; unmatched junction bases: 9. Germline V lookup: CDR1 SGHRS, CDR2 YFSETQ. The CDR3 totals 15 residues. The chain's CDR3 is CASTRSGTGGTEAFF. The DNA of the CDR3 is TGCGCCAGCACCAGATCCGGGACAGGGGGGACTGAAGCTTTCTTT. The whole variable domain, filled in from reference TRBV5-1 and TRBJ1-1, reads KAGVTQTPRYLIKTRGQQVTLSCSPISGHRSVSWYQQTPGQGLQFLFEYFSETQRNKGNFPGRFSGRQFSNSRSEMNVSTLELGDSALYLCASTRSGTGGTEAFFGQGTRLTVV.